These 18 T cell receptor beta chains originate from one sample sequenced in a study of human T cells and chemical hapten exposure. TCRdb fed the RACE reads into MiXCR, producing one record per CDR3 protein. The sample contains about 40,000 distinct CDR3 sequences, approximately 10% of which appear only once. The time point is: pre-sensitization, week 0. The treatment is: therapeutic diphenylcyclopropenone sensitization with weekly scalp DPC. The specimen comprised whole blood, sampled in connection with sensitization to the hapten diphenylcyclopropenone (DPC). All receptors come from a man aged 25-45 years with alopecia areata. Some clones in this sample may be carry-over from other donors' samples.

This clonotype occurred many times. V gene TRBV6-1 combines with J gene TRBJ1-5; 9 bases fit TRBD1. The CDR3 contains 16 residues. V lost 3 bases and J lost 0; bases outside the gene matches: 3. Germline V gene lookup returns CDR1 MNHNS and CDR2 SASEGT. The CDR3 protein is CASSDYRGHSNQPQHF. Written as DNA, the CDR3 is TGTGCCAGCAGTGACTACAGGGGGCATAGCAATCAGCCCCAGCATTTT.

This clonotype was counted many times. This chain connects TRBV11-2 to TRBJ2-2, with D perhaps TRBD1 (5 bases). There are 14 residues in the CDR3. The germline V gene encodes CDR1 SGHAT and CDR2 FQNNGV. V lost 4 bases, J lost 1 base, and 7 bases lay in between. The DNA of the CDR3 is TGTGCCAGCAGCTCCACAGGGAACACCGGGGAGCTGTTTTTT. Translated: CASSSTGNTGELFF.

A word on this clonotype: This could be a read error, since a much larger clone is one nucleotide away. The rearrangement uses TRBV6-5 and TRBJ1-1; a possible D gene is TRBD1 (5 bases). The CDR3 loop spans 13 amino acids. The germline V gene encodes CDR1 MNHEY and CDR2 SVGAGI. The CDR3 here is CAGSYSRGTEAFF. The CDR3 nucleotides read TGTGCCGGCAGTTACTCTAGGGGAACTGAAGCTTTCTTT.

This clonotype came up many times. This chain links TRBV10-3 with TRBJ1-6; TRBD1 is a possible D gene (5 bases). V was cut by 7 bases and J by 6 bases, with 13 bases left in between. The CDR3 length is 14 residues. The germline V gene encodes CDR1 ENHRY and CDR2 SYGVKD. The CDR3 region has the DNA TGTGCCATCACGGAAGACAGAAGTAATTCACCCCTCCACTTT. Its protein is CAITEDRSNSPLHF.

The V and J genes are TRBV6-2 or TRBV6-3 and TRBJ2-4; 10 bases are a match to TRBD1. Germline CDR1 MNHEY, CDR2 SVGEGT. This CDR3 spans 17 amino acids. V lost 0 bases, J lost 2 bases, and 4 bases stayed unmatched. CDR3: CASSYSGTGVPKNIQYF. The CDR3 bases are TGTGCCAGCAGTTACTCCGGGACAGGGGTTCCCAAAAACATTCAGTACTTC.

This chain uses TRBV7-2 with TRBJ2-6; no definite D call. Germline V gene data show CDR1 as SGHTA and CDR2 as FQGNSA. CDR3 length: 16 residues. V lost 1 base and J 5 bases, leaving 12 bases between the germline ends. CDR3 sequence (DNA): TGTGCCAGCAGCTTAGATAGACGGTTTAGGGCCAACGTCCTGACTTTC. Translating gives CASSLDRRFRANVLTF.

This clonotype was seen a few times. The chain links TRBV21-1 to TRBJ2-7; TRBD1, as called in the table, went unchecked against the DNA. TRBV21-1 is a pseudogene segment. The CDR3 spans 13 residues. As DNA, the CDR3 is TGTGCCAGCGGCGGGCAGGGGGTGCACGAGCAGTACGTC. Residues: CASGGQGVHEQYV.

This clonotype was found a few times. The genes are TRBV4-1 and TRBJ2-5, with TRBD2 matching 12 bases. The CDR3 spans 18 residues. J was trimmed by 3 bases and V by 4 bases; bases with no gene match: 12. The V gene's germline CDR1 is MGHRA and CDR2 YSYEKL. The CDR3 DNA follows: TGCGCCAGCAGCCTGGCTGGACTAGCGGGGATAGGTAAAGAGACCCAGTACTTC. It encodes CASSLAGLAGIGKETQYF.

This chain links TRBV12-3 or TRBV12-4 with TRBJ2-7; 9 bases align to TRBD1. The CDR3 spans 13 residues. Trimming at V came to 4 bases and at J to 6 bases, leaving 4 bases not matched to a gene. The CDR3 loop reads CASSSGTGREQYF. CDR3 nucleotide sequence: TGTGCCAGCAGTTCGGGGACAGGGCGCGAGCAGTACTTC.

This clonotype was seen many times. The chain combines TRBV12-3 or TRBV12-4 with TRBJ1-3; D is uncertain. The V gene lost 1 base and the J gene lost 0 bases, with 7 bases spanning the gap. The CDR3 covers 15 residues. CDR3 residues: CASSLDLHSGNTIYF. CDR3 nucleotides: TGTGCCAGCAGTTTAGACCTCCACTCTGGAAACACCATATATTTT.

The chain employs TRBV3-1 and TRBJ2-1; TRBD1 is a possible D gene (6 bases). Germline loops: CDR1 LGHDT, CDR2 YNNKEL (reference sequence). The CDR3 is made up of 14 amino acids. Trimming took 8 bases from V and 6 from J, leaving 17 bases between them. CDR3 DNA: TGTGCCAGCGTAACAGGGCCGCTGAGCAATGAGCAGTTCTTC. Protein sequence: CASVTGPLSNEQFF.

This clonotype was detected a few times. The genes are TRBV20-1 and TRBJ2-7, with TRBD2 matching over 8 bases. The germline V gene encodes CDR1 DFQATT and CDR2 SNEGSKA (reference sequence). The CDR3 covers 16 residues. The V and J ends lost 0 bases and 3 bases, in that order; junction bases with no gene match: 10. CDR3 sequence (DNA): TGCAGTGCTAGAGATGTTGGTAGCGGGACGTTCTACGAGCAGTACGTC. Translation gives CSARDVGSGTFYEQYV.

With regard to this clonotype: A much larger clone differs by one base, so this may be a read error. The V gene is TRBV28, the J gene TRBJ2-5; perhaps TRBD2 as D (5 bases). CDR1 is MDHEN, CDR2 SYDVKM, per germline. This CDR3 contains 14 residues. The CDR3 protein is CAGSSPGIGETQYF. The CDR3 bases are TGTGCCGGCAGTTCTCCGGGAATCGGGGAGACCCAGTACTTC.

CDR3 amino acids: CASSRSEQFF. In nucleotides, the CDR3 is TGTGCCAGCAGTCGAAGTGAGCAGTTCTTC. V is TRBV12-3 or TRBV12-4 and J is TRBJ2-1; D unresolved. The CDR3 is 10 amino acids. V lost 5 bases and J lost 9, with 5 bases in between.

This clonotype is medium-sized within its sample. This rearrangement joins TRBV7-2 to TRBJ2-3; 11 bases map to TRBD2. The V gene's germline CDR1 is SGHTA and CDR2 FQGNSA. There are 16 residues in the CDR3. The V gene end was trimmed by 1 base and the J gene end by 4 bases; junction bases not matched to a gene: 4. The CDR3 sequence: CASSLVAGGTADTQYF. The CDR3 DNA reads as TGTGCCAGCAGCTTAGTAGCGGGAGGGACGGCAGATACGCAGTATTTT.

This clonotype appeared many times. V and J are TRBV7-9 and TRBJ2-3, with TRBD2 matching over 10 bases. The V gene end was trimmed by 0 bases and the J gene end by 2 bases; junction bases not matched to a gene: 2. CDR1 SEHNR and CDR2 FQNEAQ come from the germline V gene (reference sequence). CDR3 length: 16 residues. CDR3 residues: CASSLAAGGLTDTQYF. The CDR3 DNA is TGTGCCAGCAGCTTAGCAGCGGGGGGGCTCACAGATACGCAGTATTTT.

This chain uses TRBV19 with TRBJ2-4; D may correspond to TRBD1 or TRBD2 (6 bases each). Germline CDR1 is LNHDA and CDR2 is SQIVND (reference sequence). CDR3 length: 15 residues. With 7 bases removed from V and 3 bases from J, the gap between germline ends came to 16 bases. CDR3 sequence reads: CASTSAQGGKNIQYF. In DNA, the CDR3 is TGTGCCAGTACCTCAGCACAGGGAGGCAAAAACATTCAGTACTTC.

In its sample, this clonotype was seen a few times. The chain combines TRBV4-2 with TRBJ2-1; no clear D. The CDR3 runs to 14 residues. CDR1 and CDR2 (germline): LGHNA, YNFKEQ. Trimming pared 1 base from V and 4 bases from J, leaving 8 bases between. Here the CDR3 DNA reads TGTGCCAGCAGCCAAGCGGGCCCATACAATGAGCAGTTCTTC. It yields the protein CASSQAGPYNEQFF.